These T cell receptor beta chains were read from a single sample in a study of vaccination and CD4 T cells after COVID-19. In TCRdb, the PCR reads were re-called with MiXCR into one record per CDR3 protein. The sample consists of over 9,000 distinct CDR3 sequences, roughly 64% of them appearing once. No antigen is known for these receptors. The source material was CD4+ T cells from blood, cultured in vitro. The receptors come from a human donor who had recovered from COVID-19. Both conserved end residues are part of each CDR3. D genes are given only for firm matches. The size entry is marked missing in some rows and otherwise reads once, few, many or a size class.

clone size | J gene | D gene | V gene | CDR3 DNA | CDR3 protein
few | TRBJ1-2 | . | TRBV5-1 | TGCGCCAGCAGCTTGGATGTTGGGGTAGGCTATGGCTACACCTTC | CASSLDVGVGYGYTF
. | TRBJ2-3 | . | TRBV12-3/TRBV12-4 | TGTGCCAGCAGTTTAGGTAGCGTGGGAGATACGCAGTATTTT | CASSLGSVGDTQYF
. | TRBJ1-5 | . | TRBV6-2/TRBV6-3 | TGTGCCAGCAGTTACGGGCGCAGGGCCAACAATCAGCCCCAGCATTTT | CASSYGRRANNQPQHF
. | TRBJ1-4 | . | TRBV5-1 | TGCGCCAGCAGCTTGGGGGGGGTCGGCGGTGAAAAACTGTTTTTT | CASSLGGVGGEKLFF
. | TRBJ2-7 | TRBD2 | TRBV2 | TGTGCCAGCAGTGATTGGGACGGGGGGGGCTACGAGCAGTACTTC | CASSDWDGGGYEQYF
. | TRBJ2-2 | . | TRBV20-1 | TGCAGTGCTAGAGCTTCTTATTATGGTAACACCGGGGAGCTGTTTTTT | CSARASYYGNTGELFF
few | TRBJ1-3 | . | TRBV7-9 | TGTGCCAGCAGCTTGGACAAATGGGGGATGAGCTCTGGAAACACCATATATTTT | CASSLDKWGMSSGNTIYF
. | TRBJ1-1 | . | TRBV19 | TGTGCCAGTAGTCTCCCGCTGGGGGGGACCATGAACACTGAAGCTTTCTTT | CASSLPLGGTMNTEAFF
. | TRBJ1-2 | . | TRBV20-1 | TGCAGTGCTAGAGATTTTGGGCGCGACGGTAATGGCTACACCTTC | CSARDFGRDGNGYTF
. | TRBJ1-5 | . | TRBV20-1 | TGCAGTGCTCGAAGTGGTAATCAGCCCCAGCATTTT | CSARSGNQPQHF
. | TRBJ2-3 | TRBD2 | TRBV24-1 | TGTGCCACCAGTGCGGGGACTAGCGGGAGCACAGATACGCAGTATTTT | CATSAGTSGSTDTQYF
. | TRBJ1-1 | TRBD1 | TRBV11-3 | TGTGCCAGCAGCAACGAGGGAACGGACAGGGCTTTCTTT | CASSNEGTDRAFF
. | TRBJ2-7 | . | TRBV27 | TGTGCCAGCAGTTTATTAGACGGCTACGAGCAGTACTTC | CASSLLDGYEQYF
. | TRBJ1-1 | . | TRBV11-2 | TGTGCCAGCAGCCCTCCCCCCCAGAACACTGAAGCTTTCTTT | CASSPPPQNTEAFF
. | TRBJ2-1 | TRBD2 | TRBV7-8 | TGTGCCAGCAGCCCCGAGGGACGACTAGCGGGGAAATATGAGCAGTTCTTC | CASSPEGRLAGKYEQFF
. | TRBJ1-3 | . | TRBV15 | TGTGCCACCAGCAGAGTCCGGGAAAGGCAAAGGGGAAACACCATATATTTT | CATSRVRERQRGNTIYF
few | TRBJ2-2 | . | TRBV21-1 | TGTGCCAGCAGCAAACCGCAGGGGGCGCGGGGGGAGCTGTTTTTT | CASSKPQGARGELFF
few | TRBJ1-1 | TRBD1 | TRBV11-2 | TGTGCCAGCAGCTGGAACCCGAGGACAGGACTCACTGAAGCTTTCTTT | CASSWNPRTGLTEAFF
once | TRBJ1-4 | . | TRBV19 | TGTGCCAGTAAACTCTCGGGGGCAGATGAAAAACTGTTTTTT | CASKLSGADEKLFF
once | TRBJ1-4 | . | TRBV20-1 | TGCAGTGCTAGAACTCCTCGGCGGGCAGGTGCAGTTGAAAAACTGTTTTTT | CSARTPRRAGAVEKLFF
. | TRBJ1-2 | . | TRBV10-3 | TGTGCCATCAGTGAAGGGCAGCATGGCTACACCTTC | CAISEGQHGYTF
. | TRBJ1-6 | . | TRBV6-2/TRBV6-3 | TGTGCCAGCAGTTACTGGGGAGGGGAGACACCCCTCCACTTT | CASSYWGGETPLHF
. | TRBJ1-6 | . | TRBV12-3/TRBV12-4 | TGTGCCAGCAGTTTAAGTTACAGATCACGGAATTCACCCCTCCACTTT | CASSLSYRSRNSPLHF
few | TRBJ2-7 | . | TRBV10-3 | TGTGCCACCGTCGATATGGGTAGGTACGAGCAGTACTTC | CATVDMGRYEQYF
medium-sized | TRBJ1-1 | . | TRBV19 | TGTGCCAGTACGGAACACATGAACACTGAAGCTTTCTTT | CASTEHMNTEAFF
. | TRBJ2-7 | TRBD1 | TRBV7-2 | TGTGCCAGCAGCTTCATGCAGGGGGTAGGCGAGCAGTACTTC | CASSFMQGVGEQYF
. | TRBJ1-2 | . | TRBV6-1 | TGTGCCAGCAGGAAGGGGAGGGGGGATGGCTACACCTTC | CASRKGRGDGYTF
. | TRBJ1-2 | TRBD1 | TRBV7-2 | TGTGCCAGCAGCCCGGGACAGGGGGCAAGAGGCTACACCTTC | CASSPGQGARGYTF
. | TRBJ1-2 | TRBD1 | TRBV24-1 | TGTGCCACCAGTGATGGGGGGGGACAGGGACAGTGGAACTATGGCTACACCTTC | CATSDGGGQGQWNYGYTF
. | TRBJ1-4 | TRBD1 | TRBV19 | TGTGCCAGTAGTCCTACAGGGGTTACTGAAAAACTGTTTTTT | CASSPTGVTEKLFF
. | TRBJ1-1 | . | TRBV30 | TGTGCCTGGAGTGGAAGGGGAAGAGTCACTGAAGCTTTCTTT | CAWSGRGRVTEAFF
. | TRBJ1-2 | TRBD1 | TRBV19 | TGTGCCAGTAGTATTAACAGGGGGAGCGGCTATGGCTACACCTTC | CASSINRGSGYGYTF
once | TRBJ1-6 | . | TRBV7-9 | TGTGCCAGCAGCGAAGGGGATTGGTACAGGACGTCACCCCTCCACTTT | CASSEGDWYRTSPLHF
. | TRBJ1-1 | TRBD1 | TRBV18 | TGTGCCAGCTCACCCAGTCAGGGGGCGGTTACTGAAGCTTTCTTT | CASSPSQGAVTEAFF
. | TRBJ2-1 | . | TRBV20-1 | TGCAGTGGTAGGAGCTACAATGAGCAGTTCTTC | CSGRSYNEQFF
. | TRBJ2-1 | . | TRBV12-3/TRBV12-4 | TGTGCCAGCAGTCGGGACGGGAGCTCCTACAATGAGCAGTTCTTC | CASSRDGSSYNEQFF
few | TRBJ2-7 | TRBD1 | TRBV20-1 | TGCAGTGCTAGCTGGCAGGGGGTCCACGAGCAGTACTTC | CSASWQGVHEQYF
few | TRBJ1-2 | . | TRBV5-1 | TGCGCCAGTTACCCCGGGGGAAGTAACTATGGCTACACCTTC | CASYPGGSNYGYTF
. | TRBJ1-2 | . | TRBV2 | TGTGCCAGCAGTCCTGAGCTCACCGGCTACACCTTC | CASSPELTGYTF
. | TRBJ1-2 | . | TRBV2 | TGTGCCAGCAGTGAATTGGGGGGAAGCTATGGCTACACCTTC | CASSELGGSYGYTF
. | TRBJ2-2 | TRBD1 | TRBV5-1 | TGCGCCAGCAGCTTGGCCGGGACAGGGGTGAACACCGGGGAGCTGTTTTTT | CASSLAGTGVNTGELFF
. | TRBJ1-5 | TRBD1 | TRBV6-2/TRBV6-3 | TGTGCCAGCTCAGCTCGACAGGGGGTTTTTCCTCAGGCTTATCAGCCCCAGCATTTT | CASSARQGVFPQAYQPQHF
. | TRBJ2-1 | . | TRBV11-2 | TGTGCCAGCAGCTTATTAATACGGGACAATGAGCAGTTCTTC | CASSLLIRDNEQFF
. | TRBJ1-2 | TRBD1 | TRBV30 | TGTGCCTGGAGGGTAGGGCCAGGGGGCAGGGGCTACACCTTC | CAWRVGPGGRGYTF
. | TRBJ1-5 | TRBD1 | TRBV19 | TGTGCCAGTAGTACAGACAGGGGGAGCCAGCCCCAGCATTTT | CASSTDRGSQPQHF
. | TRBJ2-7 | . | TRBV7-2 | TGTGCCAGCAGCTTATATTTGCTCTCGGTGGGCTACGAGCAGTACTTC | CASSLYLLSVGYEQYF
. | TRBJ2-2 | TRBD2 | TRBV20-1 | TGCAGTGCTAGAGATCTCAGCGGGGTAGGGAACACCGGGGAGCTGTTTTTT | CSARDLSGVGNTGELFF
. | TRBJ1-6 | TRBD1 | TRBV19 | TGTGCCAGTAGTATCCGCGACAGGGCGACCTCAAGCTCCTATAATTCACCCCTCCACTTT | CASSIRDRATSSSYNSPLHF
once | TRBJ1-2 | . | TRBV18 | TGTGCCAGCTCACCACGTCTTGGTGGGTCGCAGGGCGACTATGGCTACACCTTC | CASSPRLGGSQGDYGYTF
. | TRBJ1-1 | . | TRBV7-2 | TGTGCCAGCACCCCGCGGGACGGACGGAGCACTGAAGCTTTCTTT | CASTPRDGRSTEAFF
. | TRBJ1-2 | TRBD1 | TRBV6-1 | TGTGCCAGCAGTGACCCCGGGACAGGGAACTATGGCTACACCTTC | CASSDPGTGNYGYTF
. | TRBJ1-2 | TRBD1 | TRBV30 | TGTGCCTGGAGCGTGGACAGGACCCACTTATCACGAGGCTACACCTTC | CAWSVDRTHLSRGYTF
once | TRBJ1-1 | TRBD1 | TRBV19 | TGTGCCAGCCGACAGGGGGCGGGATGGACTGAAGCTTTCTTT | CASRQGAGWTEAFF
. | TRBJ2-7 | . | TRBV6-1 | TGTGCCAGCACCAATTTGCGGGTGTTGGTCCACGAGCAGTACTTC | CASTNLRVLVHEQYF
. | TRBJ1-2 | . | TRBV20-1 | TGCAGTGCTAGAGAGCACAGGGACTATCTGGGGACCTTC | CSAREHRDYLGTF
once | TRBJ1-1 | . | TRBV20-1 | TGCAGTGCTAGACTGGGGGCTATGAACACTGAAGCTTTCTTT | CSARLGAMNTEAFF
. | TRBJ2-1 | TRBD1 | TRBV11-2 | TGTGCCAGCAGCTCGGACAGGACAGGTGAGCAGTTCTTC | CASSSDRTGEQFF
. | TRBJ2-2 | TRBD1 | TRBV5-1 | TGCGCCAGCAGGTTACAGGGGGCATCCGGGGAGCTGTTTTTT | CASRLQGASGELFF